Presented here are 22 T cell receptor beta chains from one specimen sequenced in a study of regulatory T cells in long-lasting Graves disease. The time point is: newly diagnosed GD, antithyroid drugs for less than 3 months. The TCR library used RNA extracted from PBMCs. Researchers made TCR beta libraries by using iRepertoire HTBI primers and running Arm-PCR on CDR3 regions. TCRdb itself ran the multiplex PCR reads through MiXCR, one entry per CDR3 protein. Of 400,000 to 500,000 distinct CDR3 sequences detected, less than 20% appear once; the ten largest clones hold less than 30%. The same data also contributed to another study, on T cells in Graves' hyperthyroidism and ophthalmopathy.

The sequencing used peripheral blood mononuclear cells (PBMCs), collected at new diagnosis, from a patient treated with antithyroid drugs. The receptors originated from a woman between 18 and 30 years old with Graves disease.

This chain connects TRBV19 to TRBJ2-4; 7 nucleotides align to TRBD1. The trim removed 4 bases at V and 3 bases at J, leaving 6 bases unmatched. The CDR3 is 15 amino acids. Looked up from germline, CDR1 is LNHDA and CDR2 is SQIVND (reference sequence). CDR3 in amino acids: CASSSRDRVKNIQYF. DNA of the CDR3: TGTGCCAGTAGTAGTCGGGACAGAGTCAAAAACATTCAGTACTTC.

The table lists this clonotype with many counts. This chain links TRBV2 with TRBJ2-1; 11 nucleotides agree with TRBD2. Germline CDR1 and CDR2: SNHLY and FYNNEI. The V gene end was trimmed by 6 bases and the J gene end by 2 bases; junction bases not matched to a gene: 3. CDR3 length: 15 residues. The CDR3 DNA reads as TGTGCCAGCAGGGTGGGACTAGCGGCCTACAATGAGCAGTTCTTC. Its protein is CASRVGLAAYNEQFF.

Concerning this clonotype itself: A much more abundant neighbour one base away suggests this may be a read error. The chain combines TRBV7-9 with TRBJ1-5; D gene unclear. The CDR3 runs 14 residues. CDR1 is SEHNR, CDR2 FQNEAQ, per germline (reference sequence). V was pared by 6 bases and J by 0 bases, with 9 bases between. The CDR3 DNA is TGTGCCAGCAGACTAGGGTATAGCAATCAGCCCCAGCATTTT. Residues: CASRLGYSNQPQHF.

The gene calls are TRBV6-4 and TRBJ2-1; D could derive from TRBD1 or TRBD2 (6 bases each). Germline V gives CDR1 MRHNA, CDR2 SNTAGT. The CDR3 length is 15 residues. With 3 bases removed from V and 6 bases from J, the gap between germline ends came to 15 bases. DNA of the CDR3: TGTGCCAGCAGTGATAGGGGGGACGAGGGCAATGAGCAGTTCTTC. As protein: CASSDRGDEGNEQFF.

This clonotype came up many times. This chain links TRBV7-2 with TRBJ2-1, with 8 bases fitting TRBD2. The length of the CDR3 is 17 residues. Germline CDR1 SGHTA, CDR2 FQGNSA. The V segment lost 4 bases and the J segment 2 bases; nucleotides outside the gene matches: 10. The CDR3 nucleotides read TGTGCCAGCAGCTCCTATAGCGGGATGCCGCCCTACAATGAGCAGTTCTTC. Translation gives CASSSYSGMPPYNEQFF.

This clonotype was seen many times. The V gene is TRBV29-1, the J gene TRBJ2-7, with D unclear. Germline V lookup: CDR1 SQVTM, CDR2 ANQGSEA. The V gene lost 1 base and the J gene lost 5 bases, with 12 bases spanning the gap. CDR3 length: 13 residues. CDR3 DNA: TGCAGCGTTGAAGTCCTGGGCACTAACGAGCAGTACTTC. It encodes CSVEVLGTNEQYF.

This clonotype was observed many times. V usage is TRBV29-1 and J usage is TRBJ2-3; 12 positions match TRBD2. The CDR3 runs 16 residues. Losses at the gene ends were 3 bases for V and 2 bases for J; bases not matched to a gene: 6. Per germline, CDR1 SQVTM and CDR2 ANQGSEA. The CDR3 nucleotides are TGCAGCGTTGACGTCGGGACTAGCGGGTTCACAGATACGCAGTATTTT. Residues: CSVDVGTSGFTDTQYF.

This clonotype was seen ten or more times. The chain employs TRBV2 and TRBJ2-7, with D uncertain. The CDR3 is 13 amino acids. V was cut by 5 bases and J by 2 bases, with 10 bases left in between. The germline gives CDR1 SNHLY, CDR2 FYNNEI. DNA of the CDR3: TGTGCCAGCAGTCACGACCCCGCCTACGAGCAGTACTTC. Translated: CASSHDPAYEQYF.

This clonotype came up many times. The rearrangement links TRBV30 to TRBJ1-1, with D uncertain. V gave up 0 bases and J gave up 1 base, with 9 bases separating them. Germline CDR1 is GTSNPN and CDR2 is SVGIG (reference sequence). This CDR3 has 14 amino acids. The CDR3 DNA sequence: TGTGCCTGGAGTGTAATGTCGGGGAACACTGAAGCTTTCTTT. Protein product: CAWSVMSGNTEAFF.

This clonotype was observed a few times. An end of the junction differs from the germline gene, which may be a read error. The chain carries TRBV19 and TRBJ2-4; 8 bases are shared with TRBD1. Per germline, CDR1 LNHDA and CDR2 SQIVND (reference sequence). The CDR3 is made up of 14 amino acids. Written as DNA, the CDR3 is TGTGCCAGCAGGGACAGGTTGACCCAAAACATTCGGTACTTC. Translating it yields CASRDRLTQNIRYF.

In this sample, this clonotype turned up many times. The chain employs TRBV12-3 or TRBV12-4 and TRBJ2-1; 11 positions match TRBD2. The CDR3 consists of 16 residues. V trimming: 3 bases; J trimming: 6 bases; junction bases outside the gene matches: 7. CDR3 in amino acids: CASSFALAGDPNEQFF. DNA for the CDR3: TGTGCCAGCAGTTTTGCACTAGCGGGAGACCCCAATGAGCAGTTCTTC.

The table lists this clonotype with many counts. This chain links TRBV2 with TRBJ2-1, with no clear D. Trimming stripped 6 bases from V and 3 bases from J, with 15 bases between. The germline V gene has CDR1 SNHLY and CDR2 FYNNEI. The CDR3 length is 15 residues. In nucleotides, the CDR3 is TGTGCCAGCAGACAACGAGACGAAAGCTACAATGAGCAGTTCTTC. Residues: CASRQRDESYNEQFF.

This clonotype was detected ten times or more. The chain employs TRBV12-3 or TRBV12-4 and TRBJ2-7; 9 bases map to TRBD1. This CDR3 contains 15 residues. V shed 4 bases and J 3 bases; nucleotides not matched to a gene: 7. The CDR3 DNA reads TGTGCCAGCAGTTCCCCCGGGACAGGGTTCTACGAGCAGTACTTC. It translates to CASSSPGTGFYEQYF.

The chain combines TRBV20-1 with TRBJ1-1; D may be TRBD1 (6 bases). This CDR3 has 14 residues. The germline V gene has CDR1 DFQATT and CDR2 SNEGSKA (reference sequence). The V end lost 2 bases, the J end lost 2 bases, and 12 bases lay between the germline ends. In DNA form, the CDR3 reads TGCAGTGCTAGACCCCAGGGGAAAAACACTGAAGCTTTCTTT. Its protein product is CSARPQGKNTEAFF.

This CDR3 is CASSLDGRENNEQFF. CDR3 nucleotide sequence: TGTGCCAGCAGCTTAGATGGGCGGGAGAACAATGAGCAGTTCTTC. The V and J genes are TRBV11-2 and TRBJ2-1; TRBD2 aligns across 7 bases. The CDR3 is made up of 15 amino acids. Germline CDR1 and CDR2: SGHAT and FQNNGV. V lost 0 bases, J lost 5 bases, and 4 bases stayed unmatched.

This clonotype was picked up a small number of times. The chain is built from TRBV18 and TRBJ2-7; D is undetermined. CDR1 is KGHSH and CDR2 is LQKENI in the germline V gene. The CDR3 contains 14 residues. Trimming shortened V by 2 bases and J by 2 bases, and 10 bases separated the two germline ends. CDR3 nucleotides: TGTGCCAGCTCACCAGGATCAGGACCCTACGAGCAGTACTTC. Translation gives CASSPGSGPYEQYF. The entire variable domain, with the rest obtained from reference TRBV18 and TRBJ2-7, is as follows: NAGVMQNPRHLVRRRGQEARLRCSPMKGHSHVYWYRQLPEEGLKFMVYLQKENIIDESGMPKERFSAEFPKEGPSILRIQQVVRGDSAAYFCASSPGSGPYEQYFGPGTRLTVT.

V is TRBV6-1 and J is TRBJ2-5, with D unclear. CDR1 is MNHNS, CDR2 SASEGT, per germline. V was clipped by 2 bases and J by 4 bases, with 11 bases between them. CDR3 length: 14 amino acids. The CDR3 is CASSEISSRETQYF. As DNA, the CDR3 is TGTGCCAGCAGTGAAATCTCGTCGAGAGAGACCCAGTACTTC.

The chain recombines TRBV18 with TRBJ2-1; 11 nucleotides align to TRBD2. This CDR3 comprises 16 residues. Germline values: CDR1 KGHSH, CDR2 LQKENI. The ends lost 3 bases at V and 7 bases at J; junction bases unmatched: 8. The CDR3 DNA is TGTGCCAGCTCACCTATACTAGCGGGAGAATTTAATGAGCAGTTCTTC. The encoded protein is CASSPILAGEFNEQFF.

There are a few counts of this clonotype. V is TRBV28 and J is TRBJ1-3; no clear D gene. The CDR3 covers 14 residues. CDR1 and CDR2 from the germline V gene are MDHEN and SYDVKM. V was clipped by 3 bases and J by 0 bases, with 6 bases between them. The CDR3 loop is CASSFRPSGNTIYF. The DNA of the CDR3 is TGTGCCAGCAGTTTCCGACCCTCTGGAAACACCATATATTTT.

Only a few counts were recorded for this clonotype. The chain joins TRBV5-8 to TRBJ1-2; weak D call: TRBD1 (6 bases). Germline loops: CDR1 SGHTS, CDR2 YDEGEE. V was shortened by 0 bases and J by 4 bases, with 10 bases between the two germline ends. The CDR3 is made up of 14 amino acids. In DNA, the CDR3 is TGTGCCAGCAGCTTGGCCTCGGGGGCCTATGGCTACACCTTC. Its translation is CASSLASGAYGYTF. The whole variable domain, remainder taken from reference TRBV5-8 and TRBJ1-2, is EAGVTQSPTHLIKTRGQQATLRCSPISGHTSVYWYQQALGLGLQFLLWYDEGEERNRGNFPPRFSGRQFPNYSSELNVNALELEDSALYLCASSLASGAYGYTFGSGTRLTVV.

In this sample, this clonotype turned up many times. The J gene is TRBJ1-5, the V gene TRBV28; the D gene is possibly TRBD1 (6 bases). The germline V and J ends were trimmed by 3 bases and 1 base, with 10 bases remaining between them. The V gene's germline CDR1 is MDHEN and CDR2 SYDVKM. The CDR3 is made up of 15 amino acids. CDR3 coding DNA: TGTGCCAGCAGTTTTCGCGACAGGAGCAATCAGCCCCAGCATTTT. Translated: CASSFRDRSNQPQHF. The full variable domain, completed using reference TRBV28 and TRBJ1-5, is DVKVTQSSRYLVKRTGEKVFLECVQDMDHENMFWYRQDPGLGLRLIYFSYDVKMKEKGDIPEGYSVSREKKERFSLILESASTNQTSMYLCASSFRDRSNQPQHFGDGTRLSIL.

The V gene is TRBV6-5, the J gene TRBJ1-1, with 9 positions matching TRBD1. After removal of 6 bases from V and 9 bases from J, the junction contained 8 bases not matched to a gene. The germline CDR1 and CDR2 sequences are MNHEY and SVGAGI. The CDR3 runs 13 residues. The CDR3 protein is CASRYRDRVQAFF. CDR3 DNA: TGTGCCAGCAGGTACCGGGACAGGGTTCAAGCTTTCTTT.